The 27 T cell receptor beta chains given below trace back to one sample, sequenced in a study of PD-1 blockade in classical Hodgkin lymphoma. Every single patient, without exception, relapsed after autologous stem cell transplantation, and brentuximab vedotin exposure varied. Using immunoSEQ multiplex PCR, the repertoire was profiled, and TCRdb retains in-frame clones only, with some absent. The sample has more than 25,000 clones; approximately 72% are singletons. Sample: peripheral blood mononuclear cells (PBMCs), taken before the second cycle of nivolumab. These receptors came from a human donor with classical Hodgkin lymphoma.

The gene calls are TRBV28 and TRBJ1-1; 11 bases are shared with TRBD1. Germline V lookup: CDR1 MDHEN, CDR2 SYDVKM. CDR3 length equals 13 residues. V dropped 6 bases and J dropped 4; count of bases not matched to a gene: 1. CDR3 DNA: TGTGCCAGCAGGGGGACAGGGGGCACTGAAGCTTTCTTT. It specifies CASRGTGGTEAFF. The full variable domain, in which reference TRBV28 and TRBJ1-1 provide the parts outside the CDR3, is DVKVTQSSRYLVKRTGEKVFLECVQDMDHENMFWYRQDPGLGLRLIYFSYDVKMKEKGDIPEGYSVSREKKERFSLILESASTNQTSMYLCASRGTGGTEAFFGQGTRLTVV.

CDR3 nucleotide sequence: TGTGCCAGCAGCCAACAGCCAACTAATGAAAAACTGTTTTTT. This encodes CASSQQPTNEKLFF. V and J are TRBV28 and TRBJ1-4; D gene uncertain. Germline CDR1 is MDHEN and CDR2 is SYDVKM. This CDR3 has 14 amino acids. Between the trimmed V and J ends, which lost 6 bases and 0 bases, there was a span of 8 bases.

V usage is TRBV5-6 and J usage is TRBJ1-4; D possibly corresponds to TRBD1 (6 bases). Germline V lookup: CDR1 SGHDT, CDR2 YYEEEE. Trimming stripped 2 bases from V and 8 bases from J, with 25 bases between. This CDR3 has 18 amino acids. The CDR3 reads CASSLGATGRVQKEKLFF. DNA of the CDR3: TGTGCCAGCAGCTTAGGCGCCACAGGGAGGGTTCAGAAAGAAAAACTGTTTTTT.

The chain combines TRBV4-2 with TRBJ1-1, with 12 bases that match TRBD1. CDR1 and CDR2 from the germline V gene are LGHNA and YNFKEQ. The V segment lost 1 base and the J segment 3 bases; nucleotides outside the gene matches: 0. The CDR3 is 15 amino acids. The chain's CDR3 is CASSQGDRGHTEAFF. CDR3 sequence (DNA): TGTGCCAGCAGCCAAGGGGACAGGGGGCACACTGAAGCTTTCTTT.

This chain connects TRBV19 to TRBJ2-3; D may be TRBD2 (6 bases). Per germline, CDR1 LNHDA and CDR2 SQIVND (reference sequence). The V gene lost 5 bases and the J gene lost 7 bases, with 10 bases spanning the gap. There are 12 residues in the CDR3. The CDR3 protein is CASSPGLYTQYF. The CDR3 nucleotides read TGTGCCAGTAGTCCCGGACTATATACGCAGTATTTT.

The chain combines TRBV19 with TRBJ1-5; D unresolved. The germline gives CDR1 LNHDA, CDR2 SQIVND (reference sequence). Trimming cost V 5 bases and J 2 bases, with 10 bases left between them. This CDR3 is 14 amino acids long. As DNA, the CDR3 is TGTGCCAGTAGTGGGGAGTCGGGCAATCAGCCCCAGCATTTT. This codes for CASSGESGNQPQHF.

The rearrangement joins TRBV7-6 to TRBJ1-3; 9 bases align to TRBD1. CDR1 and CDR2 from the germline V gene are SGHVS and FNYEAQ. The CDR3 contains 16 residues. Trimming removed 5 bases from V and 1 base from J; junction bases left unmatched: 6. The CDR3 protein is CASSPRTGVSGNTIYF. Written as DNA, the CDR3 is TGTGCCAGCAGCCCTCGGACAGGGGTGTCTGGAAACACCATATATTTT.

The rearrangement links TRBV14 to TRBJ1-2; a weak D match, TRBD1 (6 bases). The germline gives CDR1 SGHDN, CDR2 FVKESK. The CDR3 covers 17 residues. Trimming pared 4 bases from V and 6 bases from J, leaving 24 bases between. The CDR3 DNA reads as TGTGCCAGCAGCCTTTACCCCGGGACACACAGAGGGAATGGCTACACCTTC. Its protein product is CASSLYPGTHRGNGYTF. Drawing the rest from reference TRBV14 and TRBJ1-2, the complete variable domain is EAGVTQFPSHSVIEKGQTVTLRCDPISGHDNLYWYRRVMGKEIKFLLHFVKESKQDESGMPNNRFLAERTGGTYSTLKVQPAELEDSGVYFCASSLYPGTHRGNGYTFGSGTRLTVV.

The chain combines TRBV5-1 with TRBJ2-5; 9 bases match TRBD1. CDR1 and CDR2 (germline): SGHRS, YFSETQ. The CDR3 runs 14 residues. J was trimmed by 5 bases and V by 7 bases; bases with no gene match: 9. The CDR3 DNA reads TGCGCCAGCCAACCCACAGGGGGCTGGGAGACCCAGTACTTC. Translation gives CASQPTGGWETQYF.

This chain joins TRBV6-1 and TRBJ2-1; either TRBD1 or TRBD2 may fit D (6 bases each). Germline CDR1 reads MNHNS; CDR2 reads SASEGT. The CDR3 runs 13 residues. Trimming shortened V by 4 bases and J by 9 bases, and 13 bases separated the two germline ends. CDR3 amino acids: CASSGPGAGEQFF. CDR3 in DNA: TGTGCCAGCAGTGGCCCGGGGGCGGGTGAGCAGTTCTTC.

V is TRBV7-2 and J is TRBJ2-7, with D perhaps given as TRBD1 or TRBD2 (5 bases each). The CDR3 contains 15 residues. Germline CDR1 SGHTA, CDR2 FQGNSA. Trimming removed 3 bases from V and 0 bases from J, with 12 bases in between. The CDR3 protein is CASSLGPGASYEQYF. The CDR3 DNA reads as TGTGCCAGCAGCTTGGGACCCGGGGCCTCCTACGAGCAGTACTTC.

The chain combines TRBV19 with TRBJ1-6; D unclear. Trimming removed 2 bases at V and 6 bases at J, with 11 bases between. This CDR3 has 15 residues. Germline-derived CDR1 and CDR2 are LNHDA and SQIVND (reference sequence). The CDR3 DNA reads TGTGCCAGTAGTATACCGGACCTCGCTAATTCACCCCTCCACTTT. Translating it yields CASSIPDLANSPLHF.

This chain links TRBV6-1 with TRBJ2-1; D possibly matches TRBD1 or TRBD2 (6 bases each). The germline V gene has CDR1 MNHNS and CDR2 SASEGT. With 11 bases removed from V and 2 bases from J, the gap between germline ends came to 19 bases. This CDR3 is 15 amino acids long. CDR3 nucleotides: TGTGCCGGGACTCTCCAGCAGGGGACCTACAATGAGCAGTTCTTC. Amino acids: CAGTLQQGTYNEQFF.

This chain uses TRBV28 with TRBJ2-7; no clear D. Trimming pared 6 bases from V and 6 bases from J, leaving 9 bases between. The germline V gene has CDR1 MDHEN and CDR2 SYDVKM. The CDR3 is 11 residues long. The CDR3 sequence: CASRSEPEQYF. The CDR3 DNA sequence: TGTGCCAGCAGATCAGAGCCCGAGCAGTACTTC.

The genes are TRBV28 and TRBJ1-4; D is ambiguous. This CDR3 is 14 amino acids long. In germline, CDR1 is MDHEN, CDR2 SYDVKM. The V and J ends lost 7 bases and 4 bases respectively, with 13 bases between them. CDR3 in amino acids: CASNWRGVNEKLFF. Here the CDR3 DNA reads TGTGCCAGCAATTGGCGGGGTGTTAATGAAAAACTGTTTTTT.

The V call is TRBV5-1, the J call TRBJ1-5, with D perhaps matching TRBD1 (5 bases). The CDR3 runs 14 residues. With 4 bases removed from V and 1 base from J, the gap between germline ends came to 9 bases. Germline assignment: CDR1 SGHRS and CDR2 YFSETQ. DNA of the CDR3: TGCGCCAGCAGCCCGGGGGGGAGCAATCAGCCCCAGCATTTT. It codes for CASSPGGSNQPQHF.

V is TRBV19 and J is TRBJ1-3, with D perhaps TRBD1 (6 bases). Germline-derived CDR1 and CDR2 are LNHDA and SQIVND (reference sequence). The CDR3 length is 16 residues. Between the trimmed V and J ends, which lost 4 bases and 0 bases, there was a span of 13 bases. The CDR3 here is CASSTQTGSSGNTIYF. Written as DNA, the CDR3 is TGTGCCAGTAGTACCCAGACAGGCAGCTCTGGAAACACCATATATTTT.

This clone appeared once. The rearrangement joins TRBV29-1 to TRBJ1-3; TRBD1 might be the D (5 bases). Trimming took 6 bases from V and 3 from J, leaving 12 bases between them. Per the germline V gene, CDR1 is SQVTM and CDR2 is ANQGSEA. There are 13 residues in the CDR3. The CDR3 DNA reads TGCAGCGTCCACGACAGAGGTGGAAACACCATATATTTT. Amino acids: CSVHDRGGNTIYF.

About this clone itself: Other DNA sequences of this sample code for an identical CDR3. This chain connects TRBV19 to TRBJ1-5; 7 bases are shared with TRBD1. The J segment lost 4 bases and the V segment lost 3 bases, leaving 6 bases of the junction unmatched. Germline V gene data show CDR1 as LNHDA and CDR2 as SQIVND (reference sequence). CDR3 length equals 15 residues. CDR3 nucleotides: TGTGCCAGTAGTATGAGACAGGGTTGGAATCAGCCCCAGCATTTT. It encodes CASSMRQGWNQPQHF.

The V gene is TRBV6-6, the J gene TRBJ2-7; tentatively, D is TRBD2 (5 bases). CDR1 and CDR2 (germline): MNHNY, SVGAGI (reference sequence). V was cut by 7 bases and J by 3 bases, with 13 bases left in between. This CDR3 is 13 amino acids long. This CDR3 reads CASTWEGSYEQYF. The CDR3 DNA sequence: TGTGCCAGCACCTGGGAAGGGAGCTACGAGCAGTACTTC.

The CDR3 DNA reads TGCGCCAGCAGCCTATGGACAGGGTCACGGTCCCTCCACTTT. Translated: CASSLWTGSRSLHF. The chain carries TRBV5-1 and TRBJ1-6; 8 bases map to TRBD1. The V and J ends lost 4 bases and 14 bases, in that order; junction bases with no gene match: 11. Germline CDR1 is SGHRS and CDR2 is YFSETQ. This CDR3 is 14 amino acids long. The variable domain in full, with the rest retrieved from reference TRBV5-1 and TRBJ1-6, is KAGVTQTPRYLIKTRGQQVTLSCSPISGHRSVSWYQQTPGQGLQFLFEYFSETQRNKGNFPGRFSGRQFSNSRSEMNVSTLELGDSALYLCASSLWTGSRSLHFGNGTRLTVT.

This clone appeared a single time. The chain is built from TRBV11-3 and TRBJ1-5, with 9 bases lining up with TRBD1. The V and J ends lost 4 bases and 7 bases, in that order; junction bases with no gene match: 8. The CDR3 runs to 15 residues. CDR1 is SGHNT, CDR2 YENEEA, per germline. The CDR3 is CASSSGQGNRQPQHF. The DNA for the CDR3 is TGTGCCAGCAGCTCAGGACAGGGGAATCGCCAGCCCCAGCATTTT.

This clone was seen more than once but under ten times. This chain uses TRBV6-6 with TRBJ1-5; D not resolved. V gave up 7 bases and J gave up 1 base, with 11 bases separating them. Germline CDR1 and CDR2: MNHNY and SVGAGI (reference sequence). The CDR3 is 14 residues long. Here the CDR3 reads CASTHHGSNQPQHF. The CDR3, as DNA: TGTGCCAGCACTCACCACGGCAGCAATCAGCCCCAGCATTTT.

The table lists this clone with a few counts. The genes are TRBV18 and TRBJ1-1; D ambiguous. CDR1 and CDR2 (germline): KGHSH, LQKENI. This CDR3 region has 15 residues. Trimming took 2 bases from V and 1 from J, leaving 11 bases between them. CDR3 loop: CASSPMGTENTEAFF. The CDR3 region has the DNA TGTGCCAGCTCACCAATGGGTACAGAGAACACTGAAGCTTTCTTT.

The chain combines TRBV19 with TRBJ2-5; D may be TRBD2 (6 bases). This CDR3 is built from 13 residues. Germline V CDR1 and CDR2: LNHDA, SQIVND (reference sequence). Trimming pared 6 bases from V and 4 bases from J, leaving 12 bases between. This chain's CDR3 is CASRGGGLETQYF. The CDR3 DNA is TGTGCCAGTAGGGGGGGTGGGCTAGAGACCCAGTACTTC.

This clone was seen a handful of times. The CDR3 sequence is CASSFANRNEQFF. The DNA of the CDR3 is TGTGCCAGCAGCTTTGCCAACAGGAATGAGCAGTTCTTC. This chain links TRBV5-8 with TRBJ2-1; D is perhaps TRBD1 (5 bases). Germline V gene lookup returns CDR1 SGHTS and CDR2 YDEGEE. The CDR3 has 13 amino acids. Trimming pared 2 bases from V and 7 bases from J, leaving 10 bases between.

The J gene is TRBJ2-6, the V gene TRBV4-3; TRBD1 might be the D (6 bases). The V gene's germline CDR1 is LGHNA and CDR2 YSLEER. V was pared by 1 base and J by 4 bases, with 11 bases between. The CDR3 runs 16 residues. The CDR3 nucleotides are TGCGCCAGCAGCCAAGTCAGGGGAGCGGGGGCCAACGTCCTGACTTTC. This gives the protein CASSQVRGAGANVLTF.